In this sample, the clone carrying this T cell receptor beta chain turned up a few times. Antigen: not known. The record originates from a study of CD8+ T cells in alopecia areata. Overall study context: Treated patients took oral tofacitinib at 5 to 10 mg twice daily. Patients remained on tofacitinib for 6 to 18 months and then went 6 months without it.

Treatment specified: oral pan-JAK inhibitor, 5-10 mg twice daily. V was shortened by 6 bases and J by 6 bases, with 8 bases between the two germline ends. The CDR3 has 11 amino acids. The germline V gene has CDR1 SNHLY and CDR2 FYNNEI. RNA, once extracted, was reverse transcribed into cDNA for use as the sequencing template. Profiled with immunoSEQ multiplex PCR; TCRdb holds only in-frame clones, not every one. The sample has a few hundred thousand clones; 30% to 40% are singletons. Study-level results: Clonality in lesional scalp, especially alopecia totalis/universalis, exceeded that of normal scalp.

This sequence originates from a human donor with alopecia areata. The sample was CD4+ T cells sorted from blood, taken between weeks 30 and 35, from a patient treated with tofacitinib. The chain has TRBV2 and TRBJ2-5; D is unclear. CDR3 nucleotides: TGTGCCAGCAGCGGAGATAAGACCCAGTACTTC. It encodes CASSGDKTQYF.